The T cell receptor (beta chain) described here comes from a study of T cell responses to AZD1222 COVID-19 vaccine. Profiled with immunoSEQ multiplex PCR; TCRdb holds only in-frame clones, not every one. Of 100,000 to 150,000 clones in the sample, roughly 84% were seen once. Trimming cost V 3 bases and J 8 bases; bases outside gene matches: 4. This CDR3 contains 13 residues. CDR1 SEHNR and CDR2 FQNEAQ come from the germline V gene (reference sequence). The clonotype comes from an adult in good health. The sample was peripheral blood, taken on day 0 of AZD1222 vaccination. This chain uses TRBV7-9 with TRBJ1-2; TRBD1 matches at 9 bases. CDR3 nucleotides: TGTGCCAGCAGCTTGGGACAGGGTAACGGCTACACCTTC. The encoded protein is CASSLGQGNGYTF.